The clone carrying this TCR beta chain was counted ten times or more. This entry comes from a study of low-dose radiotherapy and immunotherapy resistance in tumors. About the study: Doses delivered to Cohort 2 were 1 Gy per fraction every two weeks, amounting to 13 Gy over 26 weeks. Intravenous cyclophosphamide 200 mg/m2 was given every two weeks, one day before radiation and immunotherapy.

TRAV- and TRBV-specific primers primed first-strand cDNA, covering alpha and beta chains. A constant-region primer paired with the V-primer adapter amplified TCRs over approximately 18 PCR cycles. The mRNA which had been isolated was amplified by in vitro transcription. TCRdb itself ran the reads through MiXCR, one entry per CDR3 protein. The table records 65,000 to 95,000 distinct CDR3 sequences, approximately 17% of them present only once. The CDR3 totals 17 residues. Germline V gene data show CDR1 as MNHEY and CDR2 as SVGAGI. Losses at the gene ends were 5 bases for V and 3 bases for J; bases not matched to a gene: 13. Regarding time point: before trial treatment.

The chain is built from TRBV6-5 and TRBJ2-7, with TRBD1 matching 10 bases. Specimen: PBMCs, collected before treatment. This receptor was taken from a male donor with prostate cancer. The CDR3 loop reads CASSPRTGTGAHYEQYF. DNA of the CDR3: TGTGCCAGCAGTCCGAGGACCGGGACAGGGGCTCACTACGAGCAGTACTTC.